This TCR beta chain was captured in a study of T cells in Graves' hyperthyroidism and ophthalmopathy. This clonotype was seen ten or more times. Its target is unknown. Thyroid ultrasound and orbital computed tomography, with clinical symptoms and serum thyroxine and TRAb, informed diagnoses. Amplification of TCR beta CDR3 regions used RNA as the template. The TCR CDR3 first-round RT-PCR relied on the HTBI primer set. In TCRdb, the multiplex PCR reads were re-called with MiXCR into one record per CDR3 protein. The table includes roughly 700,000 distinct CDR3 sequences, 14% detected once. The CDR3 is 15 amino acids. Trimming removed 3 bases at V and 2 bases at J, with 15 bases between. Looked up from germline, CDR1 is SGHRS and CDR2 is YFSETQ. Study-wide points: It was a median roughly six months before onset that the model predicted ophthalmopathy. Most thyroid clonotypes expanded above 0.001 appeared in blood too.

The origin of this receptor is a woman younger than 30 with Graves' hyperthyroidism. The J gene is TRBJ2-7, the V gene TRBV5-1, with D perhaps TRBD2 (7 bases). The sample was blood. Here the CDR3 DNA reads TGCGCCAGCAGCTGGGAGGGGGGACCCCCCTACGAGCAGTACTTC. It encodes CASSWEGGPPYEQYF.